Listed below are T cell receptor beta chains from one sample, sequenced in a study of response to subunit inactivated influenza vaccine. TCRdb independently ran MiXCR on the RT-PCR reads; one entry per CDR3 protein. The sample gives hundreds of thousands of distinct CDR3 sequences, 11% to 15% of which show up once; 6% to 9.5% is in the top ten. The material was PBMCs from blood, obtained 14 to 15 days before vaccination. All receptors derive from a middle-aged man who received an inactivated influenza vaccine. Each CDR3 is given with its conserved first and last residue. Fields, in order: J gene, clone size, V gene, D gene, CDR3 DNA, CDR3 protein. A D gene is named only where the DNA matches it firmly. Size values are once, few and many counts, or a class for expanded clones, and some rows have none.

TRBJ2-1 | many | TRBV6-2/TRBV6-3 | TRBD1 | TGTGCCAGCAGCGAGACTAGGGACAGGGGTTACAATGAGCAGTTCTTC | CASSETRDRGYNEQFF
TRBJ2-3 | few | TRBV7-9 | NA | TGTGCCAGCAGCTCCCGGGACGCCAGCACAGATACGCAGTATTTT | CASSSRDASTDTQYF
TRBJ1-5 | NA | TRBV30 | NA | TGTGCCTGGAGTGGGGGACCCAATCAGCCCCAGCATTTT | CAWSGGPNQPQHF
TRBJ2-1 | many | TRBV3-1 | TRBD2 | TGTGCCAGCAGCCGGGTAGCGGGGGGCTACAATGAGCAGTTCTTC | CASSRVAGGYNEQFF
TRBJ2-7 | NA | TRBV5-6 | TRBD2 | TGTGCCAGCAGACCCCTAAGCGGGGGCTACGAGCAGTACTTC | CASRPLSGGYEQYF
TRBJ2-5 | NA | TRBV20-1 | NA | TGCAGTGCAATGGGGAGCAGAGGGGAGACCCAGTACTTC | CSAMGSRGETQYF
TRBJ2-3 | few | TRBV24-1 | TRBD2 | TGTGCCACCAGTGATTTTCCCCTAGCGGGAGATGGAGATACGCAGTATTTT | CATSDFPLAGDGDTQYF
TRBJ2-5 | many | TRBV28 | TRBD2 | TGTGCCAGCAGCAACGACCGAATATCGACTAGCGGGGAACAGACCCAGTACTTC | CASSNDRISTSGEQTQYF
TRBJ1-1 | NA | TRBV6-2/TRBV6-3 | NA | TGTGCCAGCAGTTACTCGATTCCTTGGGCAGGGGAAGCTTTCTTT | CASSYSIPWAGEAFF
TRBJ1-2 | NA | TRBV12-3/TRBV12-4 | NA | TGTGCCTCCAGTGGCGGTAGCTATGGCTACACCTTC | CASSGGSYGYTF
TRBJ2-1 | NA | TRBV11-1 | TRBD2 | TGTGCCAGCAGCTTAAGGGGCGGCGGACTAGCGGGAGTTGCTAATGAGCAGTTCTTC | CASSLRGGGLAGVANEQFF
TRBJ1-4 | NA | TRBV27 | NA | TGTGCCAGCAAGAGCCAGTTAAATGAAAAACTGTTTTTT | CASKSQLNEKLFF
TRBJ2-2 | NA | TRBV9 | TRBD2 | TGTGCCAGCAGCCCGGATAGCGGGAGAATTACCGGGGAGCTGTTTTTT | CASSPDSGRITGELFF
TRBJ2-7 | few | TRBV3-1 | TRBD1 | TGTGCCAGCCAAGGGACAGGCTACGAGCAGTACTTC | CASQGTGYEQYF
TRBJ2-3 | few | TRBV20-1 | TRBD2 | TGCAGTGCAGACGGGAGGGGTACAAGCACAGATACGCAGTATTTT | CSADGRGTSTDTQYF
TRBJ2-3 | few | TRBV6-2/TRBV6-3 | TRBD2 | TGTGCCAGCAATCCAGCGGGAGACGGCACAGATACGCAGTATTTT | CASNPAGDGTDTQYF
TRBJ2-7 | NA | TRBV7-2 | NA | TGTGCCAGCAGCTTGGCGGGGGCAGGGGGCAGATACGAGCAGTACTTC | CASSLAGAGGRYEQYF
TRBJ2-1 | few | TRBV20-1 | NA | TGCAGTGCTGGCCCAAGGGGACCTGAGCAGTTCTTC | CSAGPRGPEQFF
TRBJ2-1 | NA | TRBV11-1 | TRBD2 | TGTGCCAGCAGCTTAAGAAAGGGAACTAGCGGGAGCTCCTACAATGAGCAGTTCTTC | CASSLRKGTSGSSYNEQFF
TRBJ2-1 | few | TRBV6-2/TRBV6-3 | TRBD2 | TGTGCCAGCAGTCCCTTCCACTTGAGCGGGAGATTCAATGAGCAGTTCTTC | CASSPFHLSGRFNEQFF
TRBJ2-5 | few | TRBV11-2 | NA | TGTGCCAGCAGCCGCGGACAGATAGGAGAGACCCAGTACTTC | CASSRGQIGETQYF
TRBJ1-1 | few | TRBV6-2/TRBV6-3 | TRBD1 | TGTGCCAGCAGTCGGGACAGGGGCTGGAAAACTGAAGCTTTCTTT | CASSRDRGWKTEAFF
TRBJ2-3 | NA | TRBV6-1 | NA | TGTGCCAGCAGGACAGGCCTAGGAGGCACAGATACGCAGTATTTT | CASRTGLGGTDTQYF
TRBJ2-7 | few | TRBV28 | NA | TGTGCCAGCAGTTTTACCATACAGGGTCCCTACTACGAGCAGTACTTC | CASSFTIQGPYYEQYF
TRBJ1-1 | few | TRBV3-1 | NA | TGTGCCAGCAGCCAAGGTGACAGGAACACTGAAGCTTTCTTT | CASSQGDRNTEAFF
TRBJ1-4 | NA | TRBV20-1 | NA | TGCAGTGCTACGGCAGGGCTAGACGAAAAACTGTTTTTT | CSATAGLDEKLFF
TRBJ1-2 | few | TRBV7-2 | NA | TGTGCCAGCAGCCCACAATCCAACTATGGCTACACCTTC | CASSPQSNYGYTF
TRBJ2-5 | many | TRBV5-6 | NA | TGCGCCAGCAGCTTGGTCGGTAAAGAGACCCAGTACTTC | CASSLVGKETQYF
TRBJ2-7 | NA | TRBV15 | TRBD1 | TGTGCCACCAGCAGGCCCCGGGACAGGGACGACGAGCAGTACTTC | CATSRPRDRDDEQYF
TRBJ2-7 | few | TRBV4-2 | TRBD2 | TGTGCCAGCAGCCAAGTAGCGGGAGCTCAAGAGCAGTACTTC | CASSQVAGAQEQYF
TRBJ2-2 | few | TRBV5-1 | TRBD1 | TGCGCCAGCAGCGGCGGGACAGGGGACAACGGGGAGCTGTTTTTT | CASSGGTGDNGELFF
TRBJ2-2 | few | TRBV11-2 | NA | TGTGCCAGCAGCCATCGCGGACAGAACACCGGGGAGCTGTTTTTT | CASSHRGQNTGELFF
TRBJ1-5 | NA | TRBV28 | TRBD1 | TGTGCCAGCCTAGACAGGGGGTATCAGCCCCAGCATTTT | CASLDRGYQPQHF
TRBJ2-1 | NA | TRBV5-6 | TRBD1 | TGTGCCAGCAGCCTACGCCGGGACAGGGTGTTCTTC | CASSLRRDRVFF
TRBJ2-5 | few | TRBV15 | NA | TGTGCCACCAGCAGAGAAGCATCCAGCCAAGAGACCCAGTACTTC | CATSREASSQETQYF
TRBJ2-7 | few | TRBV10-3 | TRBD1 | TGTGCCATCAGTTTTCAGGGGGCGGGCGAGCAGTACTTC | CAISFQGAGEQYF
TRBJ2-1 | few | TRBV4-2 | NA | TGTGCCAGCAGCCAAGATTTGGAAGCCTCCTACAATGAGCAGTTCTTC | CASSQDLEASYNEQFF
TRBJ2-2 | NA | TRBV6-2/TRBV6-3 | NA | TGTGCCAGCACCCCCCTGGGGGGCGGCACCGGGGAGCTGTTTTTT | CASTPLGGGTGELFF
TRBJ2-5 | many | TRBV7-8 | NA | TGTGCCAGCAGCTCAGGGGGGCTCCAAGAGACCCAGTACTTC | CASSSGGLQETQYF
TRBJ2-3 | NA | TRBV7-9 | TRBD2 | TGTGCCAGCAGCCCTCGTCGACTAGCGGATAGCACAGATACGCAGTATTTT | CASSPRRLADSTDTQYF
TRBJ2-1 | NA | TRBV5-1 | TRBD1 | TGCGCCAGCAGCCCGGGGGACAGGCGAACCTACAATGAGCAGTTCTTC | CASSPGDRRTYNEQFF
TRBJ2-3 | NA | TRBV12-3/TRBV12-4 | NA | TGTGCCAGCAGATCCGACCCTGAGGCAGATACGCAGTATTTT | CASRSDPEADTQYF
TRBJ2-4 | few | TRBV29-1 | NA | TGCAGTTTCAGGACCCAAGCCAAAAACATTCAGTACTTC | CSFRTQAKNIQYF
TRBJ2-2 | few | TRBV27 | NA | TGTGCCAGCATGAGGACCCGAGGCACCGGGGAGCTGTTTTTT | CASMRTRGTGELFF
TRBJ2-5 | once | TRBV11-2 | NA | TGTGCCAGCAGCCCCCCAAGGCTTGAGACCCAGTACTTC | CASSPPRLETQYF